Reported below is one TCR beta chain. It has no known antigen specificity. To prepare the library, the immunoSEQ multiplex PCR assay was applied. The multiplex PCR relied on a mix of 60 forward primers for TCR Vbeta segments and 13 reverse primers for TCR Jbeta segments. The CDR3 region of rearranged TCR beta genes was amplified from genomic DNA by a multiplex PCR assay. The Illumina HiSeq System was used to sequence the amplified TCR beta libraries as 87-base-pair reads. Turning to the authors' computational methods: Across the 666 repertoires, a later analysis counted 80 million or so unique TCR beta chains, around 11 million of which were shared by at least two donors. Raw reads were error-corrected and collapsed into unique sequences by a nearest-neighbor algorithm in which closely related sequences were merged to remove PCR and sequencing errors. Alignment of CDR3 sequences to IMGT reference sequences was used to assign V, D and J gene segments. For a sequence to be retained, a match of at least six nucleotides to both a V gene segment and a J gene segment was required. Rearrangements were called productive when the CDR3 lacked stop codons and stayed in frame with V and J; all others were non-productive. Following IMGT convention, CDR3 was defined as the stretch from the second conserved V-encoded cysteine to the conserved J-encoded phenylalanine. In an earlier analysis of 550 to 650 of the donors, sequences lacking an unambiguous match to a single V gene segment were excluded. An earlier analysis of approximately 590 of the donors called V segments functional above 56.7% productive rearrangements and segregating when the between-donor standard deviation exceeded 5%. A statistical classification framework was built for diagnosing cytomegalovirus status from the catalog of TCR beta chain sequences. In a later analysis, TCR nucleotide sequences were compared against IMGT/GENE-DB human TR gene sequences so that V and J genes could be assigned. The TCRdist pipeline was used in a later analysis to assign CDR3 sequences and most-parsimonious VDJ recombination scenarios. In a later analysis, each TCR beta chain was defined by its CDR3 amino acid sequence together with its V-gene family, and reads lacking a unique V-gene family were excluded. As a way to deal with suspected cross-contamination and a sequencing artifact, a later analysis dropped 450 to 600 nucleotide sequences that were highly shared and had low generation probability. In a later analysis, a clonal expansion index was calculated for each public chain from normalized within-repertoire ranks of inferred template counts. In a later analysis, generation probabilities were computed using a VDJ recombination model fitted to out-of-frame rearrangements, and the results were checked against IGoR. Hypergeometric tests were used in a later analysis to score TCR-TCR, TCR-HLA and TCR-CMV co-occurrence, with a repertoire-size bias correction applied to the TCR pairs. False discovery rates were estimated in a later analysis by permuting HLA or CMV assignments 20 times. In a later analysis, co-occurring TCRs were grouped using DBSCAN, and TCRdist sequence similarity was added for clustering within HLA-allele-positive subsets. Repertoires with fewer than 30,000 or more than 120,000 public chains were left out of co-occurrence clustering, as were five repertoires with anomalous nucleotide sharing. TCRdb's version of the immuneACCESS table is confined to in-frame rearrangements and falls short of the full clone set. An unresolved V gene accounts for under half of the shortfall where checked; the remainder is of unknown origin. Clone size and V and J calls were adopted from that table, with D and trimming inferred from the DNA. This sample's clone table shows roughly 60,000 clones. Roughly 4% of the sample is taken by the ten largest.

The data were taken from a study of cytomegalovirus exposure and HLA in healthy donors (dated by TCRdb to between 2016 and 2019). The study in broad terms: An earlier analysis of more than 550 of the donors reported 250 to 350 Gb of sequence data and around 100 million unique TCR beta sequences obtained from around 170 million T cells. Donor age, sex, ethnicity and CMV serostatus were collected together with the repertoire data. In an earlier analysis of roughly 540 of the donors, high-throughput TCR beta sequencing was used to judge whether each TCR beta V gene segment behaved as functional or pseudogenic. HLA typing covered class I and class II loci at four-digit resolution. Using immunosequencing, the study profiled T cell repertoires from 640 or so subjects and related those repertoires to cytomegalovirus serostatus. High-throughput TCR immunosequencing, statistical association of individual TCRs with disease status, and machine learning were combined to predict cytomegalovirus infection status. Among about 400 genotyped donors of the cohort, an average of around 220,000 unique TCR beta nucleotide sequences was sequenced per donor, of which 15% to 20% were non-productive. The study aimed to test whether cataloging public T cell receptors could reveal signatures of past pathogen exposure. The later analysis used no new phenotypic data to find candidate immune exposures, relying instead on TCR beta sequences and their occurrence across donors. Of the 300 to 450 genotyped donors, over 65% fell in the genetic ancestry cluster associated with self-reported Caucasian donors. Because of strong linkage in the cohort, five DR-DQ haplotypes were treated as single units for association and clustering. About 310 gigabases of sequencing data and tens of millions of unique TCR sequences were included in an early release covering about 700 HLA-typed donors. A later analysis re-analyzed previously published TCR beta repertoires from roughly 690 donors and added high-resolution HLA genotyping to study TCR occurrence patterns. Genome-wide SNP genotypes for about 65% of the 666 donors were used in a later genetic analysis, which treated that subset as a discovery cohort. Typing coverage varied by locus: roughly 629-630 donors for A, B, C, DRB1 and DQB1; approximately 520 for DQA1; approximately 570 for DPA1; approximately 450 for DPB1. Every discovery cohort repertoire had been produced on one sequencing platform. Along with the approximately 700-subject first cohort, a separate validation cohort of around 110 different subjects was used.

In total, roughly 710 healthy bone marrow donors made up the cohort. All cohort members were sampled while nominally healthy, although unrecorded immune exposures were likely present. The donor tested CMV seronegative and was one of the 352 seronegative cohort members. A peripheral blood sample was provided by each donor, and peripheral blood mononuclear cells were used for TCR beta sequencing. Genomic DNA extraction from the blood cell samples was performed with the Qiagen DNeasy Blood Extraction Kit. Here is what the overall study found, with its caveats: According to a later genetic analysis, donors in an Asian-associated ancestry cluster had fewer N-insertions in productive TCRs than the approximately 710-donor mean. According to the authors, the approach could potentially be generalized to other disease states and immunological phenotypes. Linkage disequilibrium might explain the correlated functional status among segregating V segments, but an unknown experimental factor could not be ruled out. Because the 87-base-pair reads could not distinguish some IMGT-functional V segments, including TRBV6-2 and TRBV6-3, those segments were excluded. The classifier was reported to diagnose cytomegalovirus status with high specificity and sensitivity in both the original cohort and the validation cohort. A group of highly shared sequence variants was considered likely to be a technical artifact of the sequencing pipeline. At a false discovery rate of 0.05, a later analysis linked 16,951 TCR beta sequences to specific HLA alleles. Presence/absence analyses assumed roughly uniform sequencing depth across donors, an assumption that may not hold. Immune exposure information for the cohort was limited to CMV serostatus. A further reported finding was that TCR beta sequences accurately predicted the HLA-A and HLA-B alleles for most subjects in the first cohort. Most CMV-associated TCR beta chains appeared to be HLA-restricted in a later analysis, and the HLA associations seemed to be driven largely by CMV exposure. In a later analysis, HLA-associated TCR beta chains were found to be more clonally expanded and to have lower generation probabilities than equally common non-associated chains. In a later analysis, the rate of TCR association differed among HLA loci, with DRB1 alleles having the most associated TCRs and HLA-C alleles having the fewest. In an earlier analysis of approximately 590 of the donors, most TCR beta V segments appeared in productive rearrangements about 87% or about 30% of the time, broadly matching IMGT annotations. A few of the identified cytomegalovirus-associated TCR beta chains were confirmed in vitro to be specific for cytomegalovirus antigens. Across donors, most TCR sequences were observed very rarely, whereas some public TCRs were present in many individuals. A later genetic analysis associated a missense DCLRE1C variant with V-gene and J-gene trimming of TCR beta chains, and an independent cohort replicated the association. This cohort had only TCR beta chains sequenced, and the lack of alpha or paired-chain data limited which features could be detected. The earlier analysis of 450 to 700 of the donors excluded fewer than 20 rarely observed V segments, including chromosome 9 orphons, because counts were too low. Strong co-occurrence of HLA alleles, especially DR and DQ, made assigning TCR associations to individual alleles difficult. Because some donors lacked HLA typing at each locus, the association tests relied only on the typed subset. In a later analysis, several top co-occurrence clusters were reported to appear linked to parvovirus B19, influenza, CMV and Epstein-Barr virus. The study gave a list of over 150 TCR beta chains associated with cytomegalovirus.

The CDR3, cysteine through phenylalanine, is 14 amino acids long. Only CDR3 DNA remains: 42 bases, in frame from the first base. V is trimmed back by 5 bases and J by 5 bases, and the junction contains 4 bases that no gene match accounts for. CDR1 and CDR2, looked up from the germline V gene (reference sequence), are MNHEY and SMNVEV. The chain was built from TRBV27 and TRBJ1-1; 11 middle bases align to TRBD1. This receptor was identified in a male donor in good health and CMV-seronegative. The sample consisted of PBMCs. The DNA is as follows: TGTGCCAGCAGTCGGGACAGGGGGGGGACTGAAGCTTTCTTT. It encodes CASSRDRGGTEAFF.